The T cell receptor beta chain under discussion was sequenced for a study of post-analysis software for immune sequencing data. Whole-study findings and limits: Patients used a handful of TRBV segments, including TRBV5-6, TRBV5-1 and TRBV20-1, more often than controls.

Germline lookup yields CDR1 SNHLY and CDR2 FYNNEI. This CDR3 region has 12 residues. Trimming cost V 6 bases and J 11 bases, with 15 bases left between them. This clonotype was seen more than once but under ten times. Its antigen is still unknown. Every TCR beta cDNA library bore unique molecular identifiers. TCRdb itself ran the PCR reads through MiXCR, one entry per CDR3 protein. The sample gives some 700,000 distinct CDR3 sequences, approximately 60% of which show up once; about 10% is in the top ten. The TCR originated in a girl aged 2 to 10 with multiple sclerosis. The sample was blood. The chain employs TRBV2 and TRBJ2-3; D is unresolved. CDR3 residues: CASRDPTPRQYF. In nucleotides, the CDR3 is TGTGCCAGCAGGGACCCGACCCCACGGCAGTATTTT.